Below, 4 T cell receptor beta chains from the same sample are listed, as sequenced in a study of beta chain features in type 1 diabetes. The whole isolated RNA underwent reverse transcription, so sequencing captured expressed TCRB transcripts. Sequencing used immunoSEQ multiplex PCR; TCRdb keeps in-frame clones, though not all of them. The data show tens of thousands of clones, 45% to 50% seen once. Source material: central memory CD4+ T cells from blood. Receptors were obtained from a woman aged 18-30 years in good health.

The V and J genes are TRBV19 and TRBJ1-6, with 7 bases matching TRBD1. Germline V gene sequence: CDR1 LNHDA, CDR2 SQIVND (reference sequence). V gave up 10 bases and J gave up 5 bases; unmatched junction bases: 5. There are 13 residues in the CDR3. The CDR3 DNA sequence: TGTGCCACACGGACAGGCGATAATTCACCCCTCCACTTT. Protein product: CATRTGDNSPLHF.

Only a few counts were recorded for this clone. The chain recombines TRBV7-2 with TRBJ2-3, with TRBD1 matching over 7 bases. The V and J ends lost 1 base and 5 bases, in that order; junction bases with no gene match: 3. CDR3 length: 14 amino acids. Germline assignment: CDR1 SGHTA and CDR2 FQGNSA. CDR3 protein: CASSLEGAGDTQYF. The CDR3 region has the DNA TGTGCCAGCAGCTTAGAGGGGGCAGGAGATACGCAGTATTTT.

This clone was seen a handful of times. The V call is TRBV5-1, the J call TRBJ1-2; tentative D call: TRBD1 (5 bases). Between the trimmed V and J ends, which lost 1 base and 2 bases, there was a span of 12 bases. The germline V gene has CDR1 SGHRS and CDR2 YFSETQ. This CDR3 spans 15 amino acids. The CDR3 reads CASSLSTGRNYGYTF. The CDR3 DNA is TGCGCCAGCAGCTTGAGCACAGGTCGGAACTATGGCTACACCTTC.

The chain is built from TRBV30 and TRBJ1-2; TRBD1 matches 7 bases. Unmatched junction bases numbered 11, after V lost 0 bases and J lost 10 bases. Per the germline V gene, CDR1 is GTSNPN and CDR2 is SVGIG (reference sequence). The CDR3 is 14 residues long. For the CDR3, the DNA is TGTGCCTGGAGTGTAAGGGGTGGGCAGGGGGACTACACCTTC. It encodes CAWSVRGGQGDYTF.